This T cell receptor beta chain was sequenced during a study of blood T cell repertoires in COVID-19. Background on the study: Samples of COVID-19 (acute and convalescent) were obtained from the United States, Italy and Spain.

Recruitment covered roughly 24 US areas and drew participants whose ages spanned roughly 18 to 100 years. The recovered donors of Cohort 3 showed two negative PCRs, clearance, or symptom resolution. Profiled with immunoSEQ multiplex PCR; TCRdb holds only in-frame clones, not every one. Among 150,000 to 200,000 clones listed, over 75% were seen once. Losses at the gene ends were 6 bases for V and 4 bases for J; bases not matched to a gene: 11. This CDR3 region has 16 residues. The germline gives CDR1 SGHNT, CDR2 YENEEA. This clone has a handful of counts. Sequencing was done on a sample of PBMCs or T cells enriched from blood (not recorded which). The TCR originated in a man in his forties or fifties who had recovered from COVID-19. The rearrangement joins TRBV11-3 to TRBJ1-3, with TRBD1 identical over 8 bases. The DNA of the CDR3 is TGTGCCAGCAGTTGGACCGGGACAGGAGGAGGAAACACCATATATTTT. It is translated as CASSWTGTGGGNTIYF.